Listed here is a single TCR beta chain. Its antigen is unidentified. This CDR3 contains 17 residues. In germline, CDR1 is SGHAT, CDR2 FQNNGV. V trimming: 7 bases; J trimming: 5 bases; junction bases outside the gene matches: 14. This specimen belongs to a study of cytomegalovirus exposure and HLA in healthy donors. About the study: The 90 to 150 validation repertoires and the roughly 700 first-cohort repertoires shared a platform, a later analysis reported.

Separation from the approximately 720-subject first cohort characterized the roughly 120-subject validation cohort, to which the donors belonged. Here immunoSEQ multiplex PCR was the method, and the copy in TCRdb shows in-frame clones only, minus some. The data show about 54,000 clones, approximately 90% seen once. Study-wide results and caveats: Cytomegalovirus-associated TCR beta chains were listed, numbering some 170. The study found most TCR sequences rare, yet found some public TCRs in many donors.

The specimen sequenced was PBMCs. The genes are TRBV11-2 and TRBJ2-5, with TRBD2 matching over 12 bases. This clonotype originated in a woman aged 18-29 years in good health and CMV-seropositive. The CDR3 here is CASTMLAGGQTAETQYF. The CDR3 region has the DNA TGTGCCAGCACCATGCTAGCGGGGGGGCAAACTGCCGAGACCCAGTACTTC.